This T cell receptor (beta chain) came from a study of blood T cell repertoires in COVID-19. Overall study: The study drew acute and convalescent COVID-19 samples from the United States, Italy and Spain. Sources were T cells, B-cell-depleted T cells, or PBMCs; the material itself was cDNA or gDNA.

Original handling: Estimates of nucleated cell counts were drawn from the amplification of reference gene primers. This table comes from immunoSEQ multiplex PCR, and its TCRdb copy is limited to in-frame clones, with some not included. That table is the source of V, J and clone size, and D and trimming were worked out from the DNA. The sample includes around 230,000 clones, 70% to 90% of them seen just once. Ages ranged from roughly 18 to 100 years, with residence in about 23 US areas. With 3 bases removed from V and 5 bases from J, the gap between germline ends came to 11 bases. The CDR3 consists of 14 residues. Germline V lookup: CDR1 LGHNA, CDR2 YSLEER.

The sequenced sample consisted of PBMCs or T cells enriched from blood (not recorded which). This receptor was taken from a woman aged 40 to 50 with acute COVID-19. The chain combines TRBV4-3 with TRBJ2-1, with D perhaps matching TRBD1 (6 bases). The CDR3, as DNA: TGCGCCAGCAGCCACCAGGGGATTAACAATGAGCAGTTCTTC. As protein: CASSHQGINNEQFF.